This TCR beta chain was recovered during a study of blood T cell repertoires in COVID-19. Study-wide background: The United States, Italy and Spain provided the acute and convalescent COVID-19 samples. In each case, the material was cDNA or gDNA derived from T cells, B-cell-depleted T cells, or PBMCs.

Germline V gene data show CDR1 as LGHDT and CDR2 as YNNKEL (reference sequence). Trimming took 2 bases from V and 7 from J; bases not matched to a gene: 3. CDR3 length: 15 residues. Original analysis: Using reference gene primer amplification, nucleated cell counts were estimated. Using immunoSEQ multiplex PCR, the repertoire was profiled, and TCRdb retains in-frame clones only, with some absent. For V, J and clone size, that table is used; D and trimming come from the DNA. The sample holds approximately 100,000 clones, roughly 85% seen once. This TCR derives from an elderly man with acute or convalescent COVID-19. V usage is TRBV3-1 (or the pseudogene TRBV3-2) and J usage is TRBJ1-6; TRBD1 agrees at 9 bases. The sequenced sample consisted of peripheral blood. Here the CDR3 DNA reads TGTGCCAGCAGCCAAACCGGGACAGGGAATTCACCCCTCCACTTT. Protein: CASSQTGTGNSPLHF.